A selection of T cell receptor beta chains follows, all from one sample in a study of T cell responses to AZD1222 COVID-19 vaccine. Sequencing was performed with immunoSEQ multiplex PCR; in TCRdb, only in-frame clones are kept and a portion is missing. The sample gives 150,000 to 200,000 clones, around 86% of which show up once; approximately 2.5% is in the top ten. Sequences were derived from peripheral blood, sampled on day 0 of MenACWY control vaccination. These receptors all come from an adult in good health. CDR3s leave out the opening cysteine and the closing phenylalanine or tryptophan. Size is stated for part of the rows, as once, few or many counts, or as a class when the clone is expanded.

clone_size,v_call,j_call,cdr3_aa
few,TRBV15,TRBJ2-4,ATSRGGLDIQY
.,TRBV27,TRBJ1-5,ASSLSTGENQPQH
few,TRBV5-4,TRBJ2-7,ASSSARFGNEQY
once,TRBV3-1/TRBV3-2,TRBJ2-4,ASSQGMGFENIQY
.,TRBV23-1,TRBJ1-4,ASGKRGEATNEKLF
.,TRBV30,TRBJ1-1,AWSTRSEAF
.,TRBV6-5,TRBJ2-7,ASSRDSFTYEQY
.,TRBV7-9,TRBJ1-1,ASSPRRGIPNTEAF
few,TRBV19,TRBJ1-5,ASSGQGGIQPQH
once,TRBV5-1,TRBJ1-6,ASSPGYNSPLH
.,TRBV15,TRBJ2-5,ATSRPPGPRSGTQY
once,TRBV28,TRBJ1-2,ASTIGQGRSYGYT
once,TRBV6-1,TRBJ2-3,ASSKDRGSDTDTQY
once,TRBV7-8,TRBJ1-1,ASSLADWNTEAF
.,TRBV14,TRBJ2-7,ASSQGTGGYEQY
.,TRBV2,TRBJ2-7,ASGGMLQGLYEQY
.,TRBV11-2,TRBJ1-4,ASSLEGGSSTNEKLF
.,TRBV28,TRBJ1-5,ASSLSMGNQPQH
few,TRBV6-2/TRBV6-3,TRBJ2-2,ASSDRPPSGELF
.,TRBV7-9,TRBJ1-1,ASSLARPEEAF
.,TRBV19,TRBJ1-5,ASSIIDRGRGQPQH
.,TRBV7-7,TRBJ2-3,ASSSSGLITDTQY
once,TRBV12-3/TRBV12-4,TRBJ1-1,ASTGTGGTEAF
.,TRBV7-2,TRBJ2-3,ASRSLVGVAGADTQY
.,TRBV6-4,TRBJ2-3,ASSRDLSSDTQY
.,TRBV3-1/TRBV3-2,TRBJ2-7,ASSHSSGSYEQY
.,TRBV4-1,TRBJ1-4,ASSRVETNEKLF
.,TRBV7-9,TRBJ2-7,ASSLGVSTYEQY
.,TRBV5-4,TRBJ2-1,ASSLDGGSTNEQF
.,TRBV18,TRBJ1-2,ASSPSAGQGVGYGYT
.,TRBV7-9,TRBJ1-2,ASSLNILTGHQIYGYT
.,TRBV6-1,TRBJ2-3,ASSDGGGDTDTQY
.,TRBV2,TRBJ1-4,ASSELGSAGEKLF
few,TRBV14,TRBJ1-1,ASSQGWGVGYV
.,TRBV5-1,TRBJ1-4,ASSLEGSLYEKLF
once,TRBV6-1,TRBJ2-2,ASSDAGRGVGELF